The 2 T cell receptor beta chains presented below share a single source sample, sequenced in a study of OX40 agonist ivuxolimab in advanced cancers. Repertoires were generated with immunoSEQ multiplex PCR, while TCRdb's copy carries only in-frame clones and drops some. This table has around 70,000 clones, roughly 88% appearing once. Sequences were derived from CD4+ or CD8+ T cells sorted from blood, sampled in a trial of the OX40 agonist ivuxolimab. Receptors were obtained from an adult with an advanced solid tumor such as melanoma, head and neck, liver or kidney cancer.

The gene calls are TRBV7-6 and TRBJ2-6, with D possibly called TRBD1 or TRBD2 (5 bases each). This CDR3 is built from 19 residues. V dropped 3 bases and J dropped 0 bases, with 18 bases sitting between them. Looked up from germline, CDR1 is SGHVS and CDR2 is FNYEAQ. The CDR3 sequence: CASSFLPRVTSSGANVLTF. In nucleotides, the CDR3 is TGTGCCAGCAGCTTCCTCCCCAGGGTAACTAGCTCTGGGGCCAACGTCCTGACTTTC.

The chain joins TRBV6-6 to TRBJ2-7, with 12 bases aligning to TRBD2. The CDR3 has 15 residues. Losses at the gene ends were 6 bases for V and 0 bases for J; bases not matched to a gene: 3. The germline V gene encodes CDR1 MNHNY and CDR2 SVGAGI (reference sequence). For the CDR3, the DNA is TGTGCCAGCAGCCCTAGCGGGAGGGACTCCTACGAGCAGTACTTC. It encodes CASSPSGRDSYEQYF.